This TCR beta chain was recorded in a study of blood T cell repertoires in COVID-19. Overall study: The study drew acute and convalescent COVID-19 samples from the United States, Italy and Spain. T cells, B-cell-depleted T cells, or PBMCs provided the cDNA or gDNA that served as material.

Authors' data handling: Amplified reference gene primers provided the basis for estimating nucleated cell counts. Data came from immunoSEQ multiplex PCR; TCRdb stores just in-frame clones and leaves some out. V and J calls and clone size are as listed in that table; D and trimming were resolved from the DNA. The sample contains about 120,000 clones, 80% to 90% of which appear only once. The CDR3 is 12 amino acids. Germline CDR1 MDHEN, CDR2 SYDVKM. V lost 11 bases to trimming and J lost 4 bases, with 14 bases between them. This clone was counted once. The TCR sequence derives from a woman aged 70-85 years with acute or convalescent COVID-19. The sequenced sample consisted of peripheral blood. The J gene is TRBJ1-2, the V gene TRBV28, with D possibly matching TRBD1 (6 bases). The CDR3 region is CASGGLGYGYTF. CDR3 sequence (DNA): TGTGCCTCGGGGGGCTTAGGCTATGGCTACACCTTC.